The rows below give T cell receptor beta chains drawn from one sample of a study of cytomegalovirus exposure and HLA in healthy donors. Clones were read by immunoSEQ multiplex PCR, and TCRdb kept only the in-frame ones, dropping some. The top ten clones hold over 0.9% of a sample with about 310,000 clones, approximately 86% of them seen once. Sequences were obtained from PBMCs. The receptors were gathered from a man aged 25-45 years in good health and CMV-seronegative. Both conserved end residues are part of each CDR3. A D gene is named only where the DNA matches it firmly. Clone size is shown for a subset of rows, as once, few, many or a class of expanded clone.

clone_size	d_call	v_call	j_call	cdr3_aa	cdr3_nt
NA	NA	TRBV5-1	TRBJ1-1	CASSMGRNTEAFF	TGCGCCAGCAGCATGGGTAGGAACACTGAAGCTTTCTTT
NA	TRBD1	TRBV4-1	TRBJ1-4	CASSRIQGLGGEKLFF	TGCGCCAGCAGCCGCATACAGGGGCTAGGAGGGGAAAAACTGTTTTTT
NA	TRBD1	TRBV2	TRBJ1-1	CASTVGRDRGTEAFF	TGTGCCAGCACGGTTGGTCGGGACAGGGGCACTGAAGCTTTCTTT
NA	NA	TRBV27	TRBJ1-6	CASSLRNSPLHF	TGTGCCAGCAGTTTGAGGAATTCACCCCTCCACTTT
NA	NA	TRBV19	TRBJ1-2	CASSVTNSRYTF	TGTGCCAGTAGTGTGACAAATTCCCGCTACACCTTC
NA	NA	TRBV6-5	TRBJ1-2	CASSLQGFDGYTF	TGTGCCAGCAGTCTACAGGGATTCGATGGCTACACCTTC
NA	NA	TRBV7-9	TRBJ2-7	CASSVTPPESEQYF	TGTGCCAGCAGCGTGACACCACCTGAAAGCGAGCAGTACTTC
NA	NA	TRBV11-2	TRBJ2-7	CASSLDLQAYGQYF	TGTGCCAGCAGCTTAGATCTACAGGCCTACGGGCAGTACTTC
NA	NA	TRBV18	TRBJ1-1	CASSPGGNTEAFF	TGTGCCAGCTCACCCGGAGGGAACACTGAAGCTTTCTTT
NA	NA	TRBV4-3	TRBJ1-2	CASSQANRQTYGYTF	TGCGCCAGCAGCCAAGCCAACCGACAGACCTATGGCTACACCTTC
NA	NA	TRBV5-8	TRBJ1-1	CASSLFGRNPMNTEAFF	TGTGCCAGCAGCTTGTTCGGCAGGAACCCTATGAACACTGAAGCTTTCTTT
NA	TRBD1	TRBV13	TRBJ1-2	CASSSGTAINYGYTF	TGTGCCAGCAGTTCTGGGACAGCGATTAACTATGGCTACACCTTC
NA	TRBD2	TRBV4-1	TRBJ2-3	CASSLPSGGADTQYF	TGCGCCAGCAGCCTTCCTAGCGGGGGGGCTGATACGCAGTATTTT
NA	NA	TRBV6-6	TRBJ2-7	CASYPGTPPPYF	TGTGCCAGCTACCCTGGCACCCCCCCTCCGTACTTC
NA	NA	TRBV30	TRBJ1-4	CAWSSQRLGEKLFF	TGTGCCTGGAGTAGCCAGCGGTTAGGAGAAAAACTGTTTTTT
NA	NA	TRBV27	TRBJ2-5	CASSSTDQETQYF	TGTGCCAGCAGTTCAACAGATCAAGAGACCCAGTACTTC
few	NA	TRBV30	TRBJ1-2	CAWSRTGSDYGYTF	TGTGCCTGGAGTCGAACAGGGTCGGACTATGGCTACACCTTC
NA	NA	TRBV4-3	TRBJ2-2	CASSPTSAGELFF	TGCGCCAGCAGCCCGACTAGTGCCGGGGAGCTGTTTTTT
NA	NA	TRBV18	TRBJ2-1	CASSLVTTGVSYNEQFF	TGTGCCAGCTCACTCGTGACGACAGGCGTCTCCTACAATGAGCAGTTCTTC
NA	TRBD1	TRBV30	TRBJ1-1	CAWSLWDRGTEAFF	TGTGCCTGGAGTTTATGGGACAGGGGGACTGAAGCTTTCTTT
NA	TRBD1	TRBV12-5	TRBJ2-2	CAIRGQGLNTGELFF	TGTGCTATTCGGGGACAGGGGCTAAACACCGGGGAGCTGTTTTTT
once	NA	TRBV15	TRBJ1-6	CATSRPPGVSPLHF	TGTGCCACCAGCAGACCCCCAGGGGTATCACCCCTCCACTTT
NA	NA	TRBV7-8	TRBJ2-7	CASSFHRVVVLIEQYF	TGTGCCAGCAGCTTCCACAGGGTCGTGGTCTTAATCGAGCAGTACTTC
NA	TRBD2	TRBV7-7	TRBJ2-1	CASSAGTSGGPYNEQFF	TGTGCCAGCAGCGCAGGGACTAGCGGGGGACCCTACAATGAGCAGTTCTTC
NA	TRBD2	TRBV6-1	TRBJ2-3	CASSRTSGDTQYF	TGTGCCAGCAGTCGGACTAGCGGGGATACGCAGTATTTT
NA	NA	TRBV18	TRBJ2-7	CASSPEVNEQYF	TGTGCCAGCTCCCCAGAGGTCAACGAGCAGTACTTC
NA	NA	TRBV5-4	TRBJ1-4	CASSIGVDNEKLFF	TGTGCCAGCAGTATAGGGGTTGATAATGAAAAACTGTTTTTT
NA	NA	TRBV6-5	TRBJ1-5	CASSSGGGNQPQHF	TGTGCCAGCAGTTCCGGGGGAGGCAATCAGCCCCAGCATTTT
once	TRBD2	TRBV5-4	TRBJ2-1	CASSLESGGGYNEQFF	TGTGCCAGCAGCTTGGAAAGCGGGGGTGGGTACAATGAGCAGTTCTTC
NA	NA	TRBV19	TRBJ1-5	CASSIDMRSQPQHF	TGTGCCAGTAGTATAGACATGAGGTCCCAGCCCCAGCATTTT
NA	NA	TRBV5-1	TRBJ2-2	CASLPGVSNTGELFF	TGCGCCAGCCTCCCGGGGGTCTCGAACACCGGGGAGCTGTTTTTT
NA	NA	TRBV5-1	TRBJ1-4	CASSLGEGRRYNEKLFF	TGCGCCAGCAGCTTGGGGGAGGGTCGGAGATATAATGAAAAACTGTTTTTT
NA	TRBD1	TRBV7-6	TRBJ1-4	CASSETGTGVEKLFF	TGTGCCAGCAGCGAAACCGGGACAGGGGTTGAAAAACTGTTTTTT
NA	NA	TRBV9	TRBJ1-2	CASSAPPLSYTF	TGTGCCAGCAGCGCCCCCCCACTGAGCTACACCTTC
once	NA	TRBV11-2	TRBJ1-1	CASSPQGGGAEAFF	TGTGCCAGCAGTCCACAGGGTGGGGGAGCTGAAGCTTTCTTT
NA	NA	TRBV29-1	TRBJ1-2	CSTDVPGEEGYTF	TGCAGCACTGACGTCCCAGGGGAAGAGGGCTACACCTTC
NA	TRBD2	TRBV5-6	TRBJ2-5	CASSPTSDPWETQYF	TGTGCCAGCAGCCCGACTAGCGATCCGTGGGAGACCCAGTACTTC
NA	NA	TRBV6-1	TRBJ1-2	CASTRRTANYGYTF	TGTGCCAGCACTAGAAGGACAGCTAACTATGGCTACACCTTC
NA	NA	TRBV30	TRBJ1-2	CAWSIGRGGGGYGYTF	TGTGCCTGGAGTATCGGTCGCGGCGGGGGGGGCTATGGCTACACCTTC
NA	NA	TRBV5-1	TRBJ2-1	CASSLFQGSYNEQFF	TGCGCCAGCAGCTTGTTCCAGGGGTCGTACAATGAGCAGTTCTTC
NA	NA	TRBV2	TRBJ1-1	CASGADDDAFF	TGTGCCAGCGGGGCAGACGACGATGCTTTCTTT
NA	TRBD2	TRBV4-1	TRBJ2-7	CASSQDQGLGLYEQYF	TGCGCCAGCAGCCAAGATCAGGGACTAGGGTTGTACGAGCAGTACTTC
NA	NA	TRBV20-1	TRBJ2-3	CSASETDTQYF	TGCAGTGCTAGTGAGACAGATACGCAGTATTTT
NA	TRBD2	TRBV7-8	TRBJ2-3	CASSFSGATQYF	TGTGCCAGCAGCTTTAGCGGGGCTACGCAGTATTTT
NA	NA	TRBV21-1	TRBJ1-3	CASSKSGGNTIYF	TGTGCCAGCAGCAAGTCAGGGGGGAACACCATATATTTT
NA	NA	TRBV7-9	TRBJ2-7	CASSSGFVYEQYF	TGTGCCAGCAGCTCGGGGTTTGTCTACGAGCAGTACTTC
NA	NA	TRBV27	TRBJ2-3	CATRTATSTDTQYF	TGTGCCACCAGGACAGCAACTAGCACAGATACGCAGTATTTT
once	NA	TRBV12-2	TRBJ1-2	CASRSRTGGYTF	TGTGCAAGTCGCTCACGGACAGGTGGCTACACCTTC
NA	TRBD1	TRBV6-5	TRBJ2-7	CASSYGDSSSYEQYF	TGTGCCAGCAGTTACGGGGACAGTAGCTCCTACGAGCAGTACTTC
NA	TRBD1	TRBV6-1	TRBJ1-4	CAMGTGKANEKLFF	TGTGCCATGGGGACAGGTAAAGCTAATGAAAAACTGTTTTTT
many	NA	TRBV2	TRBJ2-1	CASSEPFVNEQFF	TGTGCCAGCAGTGAACCCTTTGTAAATGAGCAGTTCTTC
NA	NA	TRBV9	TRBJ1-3	CASSVAGTGNTIYF	TGTGCCAGCAGCGTAGCAGGGACTGGAAACACCATATATTTT
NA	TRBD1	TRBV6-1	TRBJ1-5	CASSGTGINQPQHF	TGTGCCAGCAGCGGGACAGGAATCAATCAGCCCCAGCATTTT
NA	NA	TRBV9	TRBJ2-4	CASSVGGDAKNIQYF	TGTGCCAGCAGCGTAGGGGGGGACGCCAAAAACATTCAGTACTTC
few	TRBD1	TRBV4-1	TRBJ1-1	CASSRTGVTEAFF	TGCGCCAGCAGCCGTACAGGGGTCACTGAAGCTTTCTTT
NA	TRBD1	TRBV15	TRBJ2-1	CATSRGQTGAYNEQFF	TGTGCCACCAGCAGAGGACAGACAGGGGCCTACAATGAGCAGTTCTTC
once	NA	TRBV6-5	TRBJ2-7	CASTARIDSYEQYF	TGTGCCAGCACCGCCCGAATTGACAGCTACGAGCAGTACTTC